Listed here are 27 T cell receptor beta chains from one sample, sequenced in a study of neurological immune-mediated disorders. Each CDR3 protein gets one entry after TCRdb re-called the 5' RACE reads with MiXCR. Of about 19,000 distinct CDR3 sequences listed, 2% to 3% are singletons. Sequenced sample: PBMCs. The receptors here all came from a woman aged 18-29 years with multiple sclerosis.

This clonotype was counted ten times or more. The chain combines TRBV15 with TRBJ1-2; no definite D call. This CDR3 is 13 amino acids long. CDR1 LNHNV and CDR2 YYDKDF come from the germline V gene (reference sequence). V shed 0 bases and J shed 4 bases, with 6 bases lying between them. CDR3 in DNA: TGTGCCACCAGCAGAGATCTAATCTATGGCTACACCTTC. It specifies CATSRDLIYGYTF.

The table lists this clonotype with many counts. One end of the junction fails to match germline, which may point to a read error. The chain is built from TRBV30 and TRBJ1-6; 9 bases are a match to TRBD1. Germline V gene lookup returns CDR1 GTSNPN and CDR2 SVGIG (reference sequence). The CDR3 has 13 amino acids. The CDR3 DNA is TGTGCCTGGAGTGGGACAGGGGATTCACCCCTACACTTT. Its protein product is CAWSGTGDSPLHF.

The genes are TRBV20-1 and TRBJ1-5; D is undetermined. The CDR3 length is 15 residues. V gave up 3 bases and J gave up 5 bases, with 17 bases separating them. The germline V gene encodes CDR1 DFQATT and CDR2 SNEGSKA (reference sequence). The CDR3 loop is CSASVPGESYQPQHF. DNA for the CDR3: TGCAGTGCTAGTGTACCGGGAGAGTCTTATCAGCCCCAGCATTTT.

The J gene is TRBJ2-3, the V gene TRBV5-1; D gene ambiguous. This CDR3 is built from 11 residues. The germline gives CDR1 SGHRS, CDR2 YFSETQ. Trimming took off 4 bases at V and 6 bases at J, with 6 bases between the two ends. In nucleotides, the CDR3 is TGCGCCAGCAGCGCCGGGGATACGCAGTATTTT. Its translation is CASSAGDTQYF. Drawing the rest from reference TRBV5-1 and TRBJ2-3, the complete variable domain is KAGVTQTPRYLIKTRGQQVTLSCSPISGHRSVSWYQQTPGQGLQFLFEYFSETQRNKGNFPGRFSGRQFSNSRSEMNVSTLELGDSALYLCASSAGDTQYFGPGTRLTVL.

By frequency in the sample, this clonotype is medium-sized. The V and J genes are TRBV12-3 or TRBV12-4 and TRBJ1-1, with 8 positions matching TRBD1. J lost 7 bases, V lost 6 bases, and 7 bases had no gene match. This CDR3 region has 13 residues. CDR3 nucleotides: TGTGCCAGCAGCCAGGGGGCAGGGGGTGAAGCTTTCTTT. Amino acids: CASSQGAGGEAFF.

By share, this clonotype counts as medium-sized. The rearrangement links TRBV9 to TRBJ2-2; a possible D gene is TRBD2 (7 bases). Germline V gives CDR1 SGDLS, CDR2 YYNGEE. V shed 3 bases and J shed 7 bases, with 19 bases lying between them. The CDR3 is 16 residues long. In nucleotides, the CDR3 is TGTGCCAGCAGCGCACCTGGGGGGGCAAGGCACGGGGAGCTGTTTTTT. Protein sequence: CASSAPGGARHGELFF.

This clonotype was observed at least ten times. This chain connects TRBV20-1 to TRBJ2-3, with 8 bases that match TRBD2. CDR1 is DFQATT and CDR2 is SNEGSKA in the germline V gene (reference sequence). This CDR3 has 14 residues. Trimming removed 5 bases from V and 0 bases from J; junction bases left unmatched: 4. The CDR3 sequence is CSALTSGSTDTQYF. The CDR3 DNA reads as TGCAGTGCTCTTACTAGCGGAAGCACAGATACGCAGTATTTT.

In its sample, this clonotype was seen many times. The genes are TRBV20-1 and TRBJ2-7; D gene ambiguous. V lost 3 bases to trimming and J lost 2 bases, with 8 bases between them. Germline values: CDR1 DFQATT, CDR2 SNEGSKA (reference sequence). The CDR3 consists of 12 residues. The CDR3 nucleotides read TGCAGTGCTAGCAAGAAAGCCTACGAGCAGTACTTC. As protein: CSASKKAYEQYF.

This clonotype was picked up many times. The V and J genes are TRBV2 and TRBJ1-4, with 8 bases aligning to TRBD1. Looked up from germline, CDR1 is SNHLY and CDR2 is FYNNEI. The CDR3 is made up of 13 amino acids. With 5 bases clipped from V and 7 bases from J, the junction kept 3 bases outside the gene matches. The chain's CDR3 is CASSRQGSEKLFF. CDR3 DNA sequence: TGTGCCAGCAGTCGACAGGGGAGTGAAAAACTGTTTTTT.

Here the CDR3 DNA reads TGTGCCAGCAGTCGGGACAACCTTTTCCGGGGAGCTTTCTTT. It codes for CASSRDNLFRGAFF. The chain combines TRBV7-9 with TRBJ1-1; possible D gene TRBD1, 6 bases. With 6 bases removed from V and 10 bases from J, the gap between germline ends came to 21 bases. The CDR3 totals 14 residues. Germline CDR1 reads SEHNR; CDR2 reads FQNEAQ (reference sequence). The variable domain in full, completed from reference TRBV7-9 and TRBJ1-1, reads DTGVSQNPRHKITKRGQNVTFRCDPISEHNRLYWYRQTLGQGPEFLTYFQNEAQLEKSRLLSDRFSAERPKGSFSTLEIQRTEQGDSAMYLCASSRDNLFRGAFFGQGTRLTVV.

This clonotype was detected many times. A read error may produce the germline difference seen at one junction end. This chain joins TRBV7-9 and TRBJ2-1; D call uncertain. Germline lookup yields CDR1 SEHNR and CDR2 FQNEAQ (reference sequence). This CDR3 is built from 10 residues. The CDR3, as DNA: TGTGCCAGCAGCCCCATCATAGGTCGGTTC. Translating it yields CASSPIIGRF.

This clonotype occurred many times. The CDR3 is CATSRDLLGLGETQYF. Written as DNA, the CDR3 is TGTGCCACCAGCAGAGATCTGCTGGGGTTAGGGGAGACCCAGTACTTC. The J gene is TRBJ2-5, the V gene TRBV15; no firm D call. Germline V gene lookup returns CDR1 LNHNV and CDR2 YYDKDF (reference sequence). Trimming cost V 0 bases and J 5 bases, with 16 bases left between them. The CDR3 is 16 residues long.

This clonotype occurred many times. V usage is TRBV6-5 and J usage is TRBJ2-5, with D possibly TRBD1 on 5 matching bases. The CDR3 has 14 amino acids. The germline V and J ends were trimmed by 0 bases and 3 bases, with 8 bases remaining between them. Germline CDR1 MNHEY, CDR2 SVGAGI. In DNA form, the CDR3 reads TGTGCCAGCAGTTACTCGTACAGGAAAGAGACCCAGTACTTC. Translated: CASSYSYRKETQYF.

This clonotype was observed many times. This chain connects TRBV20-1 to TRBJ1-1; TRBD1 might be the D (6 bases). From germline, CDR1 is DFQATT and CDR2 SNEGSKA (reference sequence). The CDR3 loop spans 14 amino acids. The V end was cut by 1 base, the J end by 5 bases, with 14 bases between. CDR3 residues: CSARVSGTRTEAFF. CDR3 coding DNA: TGCAGTGCTAGAGTTAGTGGGACAAGGACTGAAGCTTTCTTT.

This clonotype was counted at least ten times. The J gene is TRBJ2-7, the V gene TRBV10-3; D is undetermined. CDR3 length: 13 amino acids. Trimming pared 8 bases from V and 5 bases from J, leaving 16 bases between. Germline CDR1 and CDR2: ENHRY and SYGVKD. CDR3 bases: TGTGCCATCCGGGCCGCCGCTACTAACGAGCAGTACGTC. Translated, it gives CAIRAAATNEQYV.

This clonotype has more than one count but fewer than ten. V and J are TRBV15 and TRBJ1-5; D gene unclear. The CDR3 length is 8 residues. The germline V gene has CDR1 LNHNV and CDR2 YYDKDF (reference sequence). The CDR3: CSNQPQHF. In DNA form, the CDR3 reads TGTAGCAATCAGCCCCAGCATTTT.

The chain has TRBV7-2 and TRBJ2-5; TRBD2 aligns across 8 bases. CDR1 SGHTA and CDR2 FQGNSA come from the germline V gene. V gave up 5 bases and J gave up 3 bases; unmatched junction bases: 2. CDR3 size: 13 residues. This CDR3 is CASSPAGEETQYF. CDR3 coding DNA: TGTGCCAGCAGCCCAGCGGGAGAAGAGACCCAGTACTTC.

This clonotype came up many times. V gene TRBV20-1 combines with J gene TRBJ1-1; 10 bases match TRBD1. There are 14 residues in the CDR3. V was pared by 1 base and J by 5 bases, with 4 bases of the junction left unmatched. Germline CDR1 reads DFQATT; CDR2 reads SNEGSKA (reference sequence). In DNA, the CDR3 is TGCAGTGCTAGAGGTTTGGGACAGGGGACTGAAGCTTTCTTT. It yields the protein CSARGLGQGTEAFF.

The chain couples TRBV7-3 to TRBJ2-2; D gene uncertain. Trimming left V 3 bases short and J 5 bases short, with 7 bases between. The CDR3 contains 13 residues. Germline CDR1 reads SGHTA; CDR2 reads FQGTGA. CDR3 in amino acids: CASSLGYTGELFF. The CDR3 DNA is TGTGCCAGCAGCTTGGGGTATACCGGGGAGCTGTTTTTT. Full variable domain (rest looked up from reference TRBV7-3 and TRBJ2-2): GAGVSQTPSNKVTEKGKYVELRCDPISGHTALYWYRQSLGQGPEFLIYFQGTGAADDSGLPNDRFFAVRPEGSVSTLKIQRTERGDSAVYLCASSLGYTGELFFGEGSRLTVL.

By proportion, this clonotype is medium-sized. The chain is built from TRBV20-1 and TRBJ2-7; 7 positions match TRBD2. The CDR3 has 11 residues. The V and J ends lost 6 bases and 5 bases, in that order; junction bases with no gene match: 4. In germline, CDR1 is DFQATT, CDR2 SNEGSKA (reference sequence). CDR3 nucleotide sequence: TGCAGTGCCTTACTAGCGAACGAGCAGTACGTC. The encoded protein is CSALLANEQYV.

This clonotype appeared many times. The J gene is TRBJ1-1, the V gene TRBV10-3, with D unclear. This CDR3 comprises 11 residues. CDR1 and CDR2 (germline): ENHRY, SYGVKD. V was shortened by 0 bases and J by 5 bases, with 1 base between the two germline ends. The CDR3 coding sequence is TGTGCCATCAGTGAGTCGACTGAAGCTTTCTTT. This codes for CAISESTEAFF.

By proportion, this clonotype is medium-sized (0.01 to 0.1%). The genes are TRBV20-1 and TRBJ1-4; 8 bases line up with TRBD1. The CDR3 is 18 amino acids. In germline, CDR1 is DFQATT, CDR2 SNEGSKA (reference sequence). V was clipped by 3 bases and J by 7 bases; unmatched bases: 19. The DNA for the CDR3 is TGCAGTGCTAGGTGTAAGGACAGGGTAAATTTTGCGCCTGAAAAACTGTTTTTT. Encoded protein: CSARCKDRVNFAPEKLFF.

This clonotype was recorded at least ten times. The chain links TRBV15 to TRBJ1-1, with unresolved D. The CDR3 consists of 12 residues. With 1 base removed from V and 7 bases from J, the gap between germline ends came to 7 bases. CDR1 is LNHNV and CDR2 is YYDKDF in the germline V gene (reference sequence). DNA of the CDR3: TGTGCCACCAGCAGAGGACATGTTGAAGCTTTCTTT. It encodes CATSRGHVEAFF.

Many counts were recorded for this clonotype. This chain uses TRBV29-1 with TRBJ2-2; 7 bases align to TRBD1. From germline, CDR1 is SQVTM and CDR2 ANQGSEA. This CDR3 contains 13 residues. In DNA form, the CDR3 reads TGCAGTTACAGACAGGGCCACACCGGGGAGCTGTTTTTT. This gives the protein CSYRQGHTGELFF.

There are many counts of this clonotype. For the CDR3, the DNA is TGTGCCAGCAATTTAGCGGGGGCCAGCTACGAGCAGTACTTC. Translating gives CASNLAGASYEQYF. The chain combines TRBV2 with TRBJ2-7; 9 nucleotides align to TRBD2. Germline V gene sequence: CDR1 SNHLY, CDR2 FYNNEI. CDR3 size: 14 residues. V shed 7 bases, J shed 3 bases, and the junction held 7 bases outside the gene matches.

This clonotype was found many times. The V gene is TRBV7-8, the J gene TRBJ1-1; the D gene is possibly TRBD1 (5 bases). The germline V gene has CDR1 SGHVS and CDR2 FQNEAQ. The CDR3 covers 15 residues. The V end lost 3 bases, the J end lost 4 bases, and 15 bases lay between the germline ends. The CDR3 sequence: CASSLVAHGGTEAFF. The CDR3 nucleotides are TGTGCCAGCAGCTTGGTAGCCCACGGGGGCACTGAAGCTTTCTTT.

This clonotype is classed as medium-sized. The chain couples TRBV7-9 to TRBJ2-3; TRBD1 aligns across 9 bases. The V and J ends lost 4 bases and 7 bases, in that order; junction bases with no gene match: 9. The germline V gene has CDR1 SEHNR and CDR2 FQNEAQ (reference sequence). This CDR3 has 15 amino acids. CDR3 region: CASSSPADRGNTQYF. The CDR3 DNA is TGTGCCAGCAGCTCGCCCGCCGACAGGGGGAATACGCAGTATTTT.